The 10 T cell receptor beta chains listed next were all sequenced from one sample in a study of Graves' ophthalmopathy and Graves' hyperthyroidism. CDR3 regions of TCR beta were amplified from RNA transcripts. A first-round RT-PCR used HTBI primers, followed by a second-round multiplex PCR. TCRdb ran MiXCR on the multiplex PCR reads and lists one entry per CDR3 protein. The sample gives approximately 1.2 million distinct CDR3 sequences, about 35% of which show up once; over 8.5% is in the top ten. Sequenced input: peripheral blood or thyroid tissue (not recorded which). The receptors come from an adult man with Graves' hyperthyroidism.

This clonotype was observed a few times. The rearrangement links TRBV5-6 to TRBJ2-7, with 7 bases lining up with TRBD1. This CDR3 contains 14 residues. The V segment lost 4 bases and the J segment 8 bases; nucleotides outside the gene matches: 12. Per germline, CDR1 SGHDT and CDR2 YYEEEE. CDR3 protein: CASSGPGQIYKQYF. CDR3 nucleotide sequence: TGTGCCAGCAGCGGACCGGGACAGATTTACAAGCAGTACTTC.

The CDR3 sequence: CSARDRNSYEQYF. The DNA of the CDR3 is TGCAGTGCTAGAGACAGAAACTCCTACGAGCAGTACTTC. The chain is built from TRBV20-1 and TRBJ2-7; the D is unclear. The CDR3 length is 13 residues. Per the germline V gene, CDR1 is DFQATT and CDR2 is SNEGSKA (reference sequence). The germline V and J ends were trimmed by 0 bases and 0 bases, with 6 bases remaining between them.

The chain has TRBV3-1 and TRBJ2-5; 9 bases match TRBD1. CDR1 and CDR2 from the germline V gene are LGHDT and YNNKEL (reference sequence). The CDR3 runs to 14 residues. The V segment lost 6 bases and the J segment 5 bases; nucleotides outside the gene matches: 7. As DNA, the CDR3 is TGTGCCAGCAGACCACAGGGGGCGGGGGAGACCCAGTACTTC. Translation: CASRPQGAGETQYF.

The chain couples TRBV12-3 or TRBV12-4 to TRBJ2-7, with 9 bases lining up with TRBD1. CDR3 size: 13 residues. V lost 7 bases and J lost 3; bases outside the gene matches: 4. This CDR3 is CASMTGGNYEQYF. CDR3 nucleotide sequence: TGTGCCAGCATGACAGGGGGGAACTACGAGCAGTACTTC.

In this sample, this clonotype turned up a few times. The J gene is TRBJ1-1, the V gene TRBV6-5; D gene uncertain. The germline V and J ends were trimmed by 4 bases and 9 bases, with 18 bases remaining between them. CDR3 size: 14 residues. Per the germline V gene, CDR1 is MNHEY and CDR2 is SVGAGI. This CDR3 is CASSSNRPGLKAFF. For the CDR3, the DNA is TGTGCCAGCAGTTCCAATAGACCGGGTCTTAAAGCTTTCTTT.

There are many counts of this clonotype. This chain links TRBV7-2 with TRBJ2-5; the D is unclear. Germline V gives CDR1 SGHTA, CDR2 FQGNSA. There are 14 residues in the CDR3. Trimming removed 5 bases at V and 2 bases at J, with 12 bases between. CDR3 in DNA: TGTGCCAGCAGCCGACCCGCAAGACAAGAGACCCAGTACTTC. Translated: CASSRPARQETQYF.

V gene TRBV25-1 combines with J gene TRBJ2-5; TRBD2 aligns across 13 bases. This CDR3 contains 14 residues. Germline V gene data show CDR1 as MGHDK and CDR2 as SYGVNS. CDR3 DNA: TGTGCTAGAGACGGGACTAGCGGGACTACGACCCAGTACTTC. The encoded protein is CARDGTSGTTTQYF.

CDR3 DNA sequence: TGTGCCAGCAGTGACGGGACAGGGTTGGAGACCCAGTACTTC. Translating gives CASSDGTGLETQYF. The gene calls are TRBV6-6 and TRBJ2-5, with 9 bases that match TRBD1. The CDR3 has 14 amino acids. J lost 5 bases, V lost 5 bases, and 6 bases had no gene match. The germline CDR1 and CDR2 sequences are MNHNY and SVGAGI (reference sequence).

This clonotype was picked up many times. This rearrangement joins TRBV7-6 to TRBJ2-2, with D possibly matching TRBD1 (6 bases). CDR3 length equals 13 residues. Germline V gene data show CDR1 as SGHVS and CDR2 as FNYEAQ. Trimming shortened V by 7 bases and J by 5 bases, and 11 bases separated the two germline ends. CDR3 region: CASIQGQTGELFF. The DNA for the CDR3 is TGTGCCAGCATCCAAGGACAGACCGGGGAGCTGTTTTTT.

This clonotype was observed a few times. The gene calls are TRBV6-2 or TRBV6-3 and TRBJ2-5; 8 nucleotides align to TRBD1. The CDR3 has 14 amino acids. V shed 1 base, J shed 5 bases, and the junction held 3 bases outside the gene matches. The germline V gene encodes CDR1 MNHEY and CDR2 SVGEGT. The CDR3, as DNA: TGTGCCAGCAGTTACTGGCAGGGGGCGGAGACCCAGTACTTC. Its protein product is CASSYWQGAETQYF.